A selection of T cell receptor beta chains follows, all from one sample in a study of cytomegalovirus exposure and HLA in healthy donors. TCRdb's copy holds only in-frame clones and misses some; the assay was immunoSEQ multiplex PCR. The data hold 150,000 or so clones, with roughly 86% observed a single time. The sequenced sample consisted of PBMCs. Receptors were obtained from a human donor in good health. The CDR3 runs from the conserved cysteine through the conserved F or W. A D gene is named only where the DNA matches it firmly. Expanded clones are given a class, and other clones once, few, many or no size at all.

J	D	V	size	DNA	CDR3
TRBJ2-7	TRBD2	TRBV7-9	-	TGTGCCAGCAGCTTAAGGGGAGGAGGACTAGCGGGAGTCGAGCAGTACTTC	CASSLRGGGLAGVEQYF
TRBJ1-4	-	TRBV30	-	TGTGCCTGGAGGGCAGGGCCTAATGAAAAACTGTTTTTT	CAWRAGPNEKLFF
TRBJ2-7	TRBD2	TRBV29-1	-	TGCAGCGCTGTAGACCATCAGCGGGGCTACTACGAGCAGTACTTC	CSAVDHQRGYYEQYF
TRBJ2-7	-	TRBV11-2	-	TGTGCCAGCAGCCCGGTATCGGACACCGAGCAGTACTTC	CASSPVSDTEQYF
TRBJ2-1	TRBD2	TRBV5-1	-	TGCGCCAGCAGCTTGGAGGCCGGGACTAAATACAATGAGCAGTTCTTC	CASSLEAGTKYNEQFF
TRBJ2-1	-	TRBV11-3	-	TGTGCCAGCAGCTTAGGCGGGAACGTTTACAATGAGCAGTTCTTC	CASSLGGNVYNEQFF
TRBJ1-2	-	TRBV7-2	-	TGTGCCAGCAGCCCCGGACCATTCTGGACTCCGGGCTACACCTTC	CASSPGPFWTPGYTF
TRBJ2-7	-	TRBV7-2	-	TGTGCCAGCAGCTCCCAGGGGTTCGCCTCCTACGAGCAGTACTTC	CASSSQGFASYEQYF
TRBJ2-2	TRBD1	TRBV28	-	TGTGCCAGCAGTAATTGGCCCGAGACAGGGACCAACACCGGGGAGCTGTTTTTT	CASSNWPETGTNTGELFF
TRBJ2-1	-	TRBV27	-	TGTGCCAGCAGTCGTCTCTACAATGAGCAGTTCTTC	CASSRLYNEQFF
TRBJ1-1	-	TRBV6-1	-	TGTGCCAGCAGTGAAATTATTGAGGTCACTGAAGCTTTCTTT	CASSEIIEVTEAFF
TRBJ2-1	-	TRBV4-1	-	TGCGCCAGCAGCCAAGATTCTACAGCCTACAATGAGCAGTTCTTC	CASSQDSTAYNEQFF
TRBJ2-1	TRBD2	TRBV13	-	TGTGCCAGCAGCTTAATAAAGGCTAGCGGCTCCTACAATGAGCAGTTCTTC	CASSLIKASGSYNEQFF
TRBJ2-2	TRBD2	TRBV14	-	TGTGCCAGCAGCCATACGCGGGAGGGCCGTGGCACCGGGGAGCTGTTTTTT	CASSHTREGRGTGELFF
TRBJ2-1	TRBD2	TRBV5-6	-	TGTGCCAGCAGCCCAAGACCGGGACTAGCGGGAGGTCACAATGAGCAGTTCTTC	CASSPRPGLAGGHNEQFF
TRBJ1-1	TRBD1	TRBV5-1	-	TGCGCCAGCAGCGCGGGACAGCAAAACACTGAAGCTTTCTTT	CASSAGQQNTEAFF
TRBJ2-1	TRBD1	TRBV29-1	-	TGCAGCGCCGGGACAGTGACCTACAATGAGCAGTTCTTC	CSAGTVTYNEQFF
TRBJ1-2	-	TRBV6-5	-	TGTGCCAGCAGGGATAACAGAGTCCATGGCTACACCTTC	CASRDNRVHGYTF
TRBJ2-6	-	TRBV4-3	-	TGCGCCAGCAGCACGAACAGGGATGGGGCCAACGTCCTGACTTTC	CASSTNRDGANVLTF
TRBJ1-2	-	TRBV29-1	-	TGCAGCGTTGATTCCGGGGGGGGCTATGGCTACACCTTC	CSVDSGGGYGYTF
TRBJ2-7	TRBD1	TRBV28	-	TGTGCCAGCATGAACAGGGGCCCCAACTACGAGCAGTACTTC	CASMNRGPNYEQYF
TRBJ2-3	TRBD2	TRBV7-2	-	TGTGCCAGCAGCTTAACTAGCGGGGACACAGATACGCAGTATTTT	CASSLTSGDTDTQYF
TRBJ2-7	-	TRBV2	-	TGTGCCAGCAGCCGAGCAAAGTCGAAGTACGAGCAGTACTTC	CASSRAKSKYEQYF
TRBJ1-2	TRBD1	TRBV14	-	TGTGCCAGCAGCCTCCGGGACAGGGGAGTCGGCCCTAACTATGGCTACACCTTC	CASSLRDRGVGPNYGYTF
TRBJ1-4	-	TRBV4-2	-	TGTGCCAGCAGCCGAAAAATCCCGACGGAGAGAATAACTAATGAAAAACTGTTTTTT	CASSRKIPTERITNEKLFF
TRBJ2-3	TRBD2	TRBV7-3	-	TGTGCCAGCAGCCCGACTAGCGGGAGGCCAGATACGCAGTATTTT	CASSPTSGRPDTQYF
TRBJ2-3	-	TRBV7-9	-	TGTGCCAGCAGCTTGCGGGTGGGTACAGATACGCAGTATTTT	CASSLRVGTDTQYF
TRBJ1-2	TRBD1	TRBV19	-	TGTGCCAGTAGTATGGGGAGGACAGGCCTCTATGGCTACACCTTC	CASSMGRTGLYGYTF
TRBJ2-3	TRBD2	TRBV9	once	TGTGCCAGCAGCGTACTAGCGGGGGATCCGGATACGCAGTATTTT	CASSVLAGDPDTQYF
TRBJ1-4	TRBD1	TRBV5-5	-	TGTGCCAGCAGCTTCGGTCAGGGGGGTGAAAAACTGTTTTTT	CASSFGQGGEKLFF
TRBJ1-2	TRBD1	TRBV28	once	TGTGCCGGCTCCGGGACAGCTAACTATGGCTACACCTTC	CAGSGTANYGYTF
TRBJ1-3	-	TRBV5-1	-	TGCGCCAGCAGCTTGAATAACTTTGGAAACACCATATATTTT	CASSLNNFGNTIYF
TRBJ1-2	-	TRBV25-1	few	TGTGCCAGCAGTGAGTCAACCGGGACTTTCTTC	CASSESTGTFF
TRBJ2-2	TRBD1	TRBV5-4	-	TGTGCCAGCAGTCTAACAGGGGGCGCAGGCGGGGAGCTGTTTTTT	CASSLTGGAGGELFF
TRBJ2-1	-	TRBV7-9	once	TGTGCCAGCAGCTTACCGACAGGGACTCGCAATGAGCAGTTCTTC	CASSLPTGTRNEQFF
TRBJ2-1	TRBD2	TRBV7-3	-	TGTGCCAGCAGCCAATTAGCGGGACGGCAGTTCTTC	CASSQLAGRQFF
TRBJ1-2	-	TRBV30	few	TGTGCCTGGAGTCGCACAGGGCCCTATGGCTACACCTTC	CAWSRTGPYGYTF
TRBJ2-1	-	TRBV7-9	-	TGTGCCAGCAGCTTAGATTGGACAGCGCAAGGGGTCGATGAGCAGTTCTTC	CASSLDWTAQGVDEQFF
TRBJ1-4	TRBD1	TRBV5-8	-	TGTGCCAGCAGCGTAGGACAGGGGGCGCTAGGAGAAAAACTGTTTTTT	CASSVGQGALGEKLFF
TRBJ2-2	-	TRBV7-9	-	TGTGCCAGCAGCTTAATCGGGGACACCGGGGAGCTGTTTTTT	CASSLIGDTGELFF
TRBJ2-4	-	TRBV6-1	-	TGTGCCAGCAGTGAAGTGGGAGCAAACATTCAGTACTTC	CASSEVGANIQYF
TRBJ1-5	-	TRBV19	-	TGTGCCAGTAGCTCGGGGAAAAAAAATCAGCCCCAGCATTTT	CASSSGKKNQPQHF
TRBJ1-4	-	TRBV6-4	-	TGTGCCAGCCTCAGGGGAGATAATGAAAAACTGTTTTTT	CASLRGDNEKLFF
TRBJ2-1	TRBD2	TRBV6-1	-	TGTGCCAGCAGTGAAGCGCTGGGACTAGTCAATGAGCAGTTCTTC	CASSEALGLVNEQFF
TRBJ1-6	-	TRBV6-1	-	TGTGCCAGCATCGGGAAACCGGGGAATTCACCCCTCCACTTT	CASIGKPGNSPLHF
TRBJ1-3	-	TRBV27	-	-	CASSFLAGGGTIYF
TRBJ2-7	-	TRBV7-7	few	TGTGCTAGCAGTCAGACAGGTGTCCACGAGCAGTACTTC	CASSQTGVHEQYF
TRBJ2-1	TRBD2	TRBV9	once	TGTGCCAGCAGCGTAGAGGCGGGAGGGCCTGTTAGGGATGAGCAGTTCTTC	CASSVEAGGPVRDEQFF
TRBJ2-3	TRBD2	TRBV7-2	-	TGTGCCAGCAGAAGGGGAGCGGGGGGGACAGATACGCAGTATTTT	CASRRGAGGTDTQYF
TRBJ2-1	TRBD1	TRBV5-4	-	TGTGCCAGCAGCACCCGGGACAGGATTGGCAGTGAGCAGTTCTTC	CASSTRDRIGSEQFF
TRBJ1-1	-	TRBV9	-	TGTGCCAGCAGCGTAGCTGGCAGAGGTGAAGCTTTCTTT	CASSVAGRGEAFF
TRBJ2-7	TRBD1	TRBV7-8	-	TGTGCCAGCAGCCAGAGGCTGGACAGGGGCTACGAGCAGTACTTC	CASSQRLDRGYEQYF
TRBJ1-2	TRBD1	TRBV7-3	many	TGTGCCAGCAGTTATACAGGGGGCGGCTACACCTTC	CASSYTGGGYTF
TRBJ2-7	-	TRBV18	-	TGTGCCAGCTCATCCCCCACATCCTACGAGCAGTACTTC	CASSSPTSYEQYF
TRBJ1-2	-	TRBV14	few	TGTGCCAGCAGCCAAGACGGAGGCTATGGCTACACCTTC	CASSQDGGYGYTF